Presented here are 6 T cell receptor beta chains from one specimen sequenced in a study of cytomegalovirus exposure and HLA in healthy donors. PCR primers comprised 60 Vbeta and 13 Jbeta primers. The method was immunoSEQ multiplex PCR; TCRdb's version includes in-frame clones alone and lacks a portion of them. In the table there are about 140,000 clones, almost 80% of which are singletons. The specimen was PBMCs. The receptors come from a woman aged 30 to 39 in good health and CMV-seronegative.

The chain carries TRBV9 and TRBJ1-1; TRBD1 agrees at 10 bases. Germline V gene sequence: CDR1 SGDLS, CDR2 YYNGEE. The CDR3 totals 13 residues. V gave up 4 bases and J gave up 7 bases; unmatched junction bases: 4. The chain's CDR3 is CASSLGQGFEAFF. The DNA of the CDR3 is TGTGCCAGCAGCTTGGGACAGGGGTTTGAAGCTTTCTTT.

This clone was counted a single time. The chain combines TRBV7-2 with TRBJ1-2, with D unclear. This CDR3 contains 13 residues. V was pared by 4 bases and J by 5 bases, with 11 bases between. Germline V gives CDR1 SGHTA, CDR2 FQGNSA. The CDR3 protein is CASSYPGGYGYTF. CDR3 DNA: TGTGCCAGCAGCTACCCCGGTGGTTATGGCTACACCTTC. Combining the CDR3 with reference TRBV7-2 and TRBJ1-2 gives the whole variable domain GAGVSQSPSNKVTEKGKDVELRCDPISGHTALYWYRQSLGQGLEFLIYFQGNSAPDKSGLPSDRFSAERTGGSVSTLTIQRTQQEDSAVYLCASSYPGGYGYTFGSGTRLTVV.

The chain employs TRBV9 and TRBJ2-4; a possible D gene is TRBD1 (6 bases). The CDR3 has 12 amino acids. Germline V lookup: CDR1 SGDLS, CDR2 YYNGEE. V lost 4 bases and J lost 5, with 7 bases in between. CDR3 coding DNA: TGTGCCAGCAGCCGACAGGAAAACATTCAGTACTTC. This translates into CASSRQENIQYF.

The chain joins TRBV5-1 to TRBJ1-1; D possibly corresponds to TRBD1 (6 bases). The CDR3 contains 14 residues. Germline V gene data show CDR1 as SGHRS and CDR2 as YFSETQ. Trimming took 0 bases from V and 5 from J, leaving 11 bases between them. The DNA of the CDR3 is TGCGCCAGCAGCTTGGCAGGGGCTTGGACTGAAGCTTTCTTT. It specifies CASSLAGAWTEAFF.

V usage is TRBV2 and J usage is TRBJ2-3; D perhaps matches TRBD1 (5 bases). Germline assignment: CDR1 SNHLY and CDR2 FYNNEI. The CDR3 consists of 15 residues. V was clipped by 1 base and J by 0 bases, with 8 bases between them. In nucleotides, the CDR3 is TGTGCCAGCAGTGAAGGCCAGGGAAGCACAGATACGCAGTATTTT. This gives the protein CASSEGQGSTDTQYF.

This clone was observed once. The J gene is TRBJ1-1, the V gene TRBV5-6, with D perhaps matching TRBD1 (5 bases). Germline V gene sequence: CDR1 SGHDT, CDR2 YYEEEE. This CDR3 region has 13 residues. With 4 bases removed from V and 6 bases from J, the gap between germline ends came to 13 bases. CDR3 loop: CASSPTLGAEAFF. DNA of the CDR3: TGTGCCAGCAGCCCCACCCTAGGGGCTGAAGCTTTCTTT.